These 30 T cell receptor beta chains originate from one sample sequenced in a study of T cell changes during pregnancy in multiple sclerosis. Only in-frame clones appear in the TCRdb table, and some are missing; sequencing was by immunoSEQ multiplex PCR. The table has under 50,000 clones, 85% to 95% seen once. The source was CD8+ T cells from peripheral blood mononuclear cells, collected in the first trimester of pregnancy. The receptors originated from a female donor with multiple sclerosis, enrolled in a pregnancy study.

This clone is termed medium-sized. The chain carries TRBV4-1 and TRBJ1-5, with TRBD1 matching 7 bases. The CDR3 totals 19 residues. Per germline, CDR1 MGHRA and CDR2 YSYEKL. J was trimmed by 0 bases and V by 1 base; bases with no gene match: 12. CDR3 sequence: CASSQVRGTDLYSNQPQHF. The CDR3 DNA reads TGCGCCAGCAGCCAAGTAAGGGGGACAGACCTGTATAGCAATCAGCCCCAGCATTTT.

The chain recombines TRBV14 with TRBJ2-5; 7 bases match TRBD2. The germline V gene encodes CDR1 SGHDN and CDR2 FVKESK. There are 17 residues in the CDR3. V shed 6 bases, J shed 4 bases, and the junction held 17 bases outside the gene matches. CDR3 residues: CASSPTSARSMLETQYF. The CDR3 coding sequence is TGTGCCAGCAGTCCTACTAGCGCGCGGTCGATGCTAGAGACCCAGTACTTC.

The CDR3 region has the DNA TGTGCCAGCAGTTCCGGCGGGGGGGCGTCCTACGAGCAGTACTTC. Its translation: CASSSGGGASYEQYF. The rearrangement links TRBV5-4 to TRBJ2-7, with 9 bases lining up with TRBD2. CDR3 length: 15 residues. J was trimmed by 1 base and V by 5 bases; bases with no gene match: 7. Germline V gene sequence: CDR1 SGHNT, CDR2 YYREEE (reference sequence).

V and J are TRBV11-2 and TRBJ2-2, with D perhaps matching TRBD2 (6 bases). Trimming removed 2 bases at V and 2 bases at J, with 15 bases between. The V gene's germline CDR1 is SGHAT and CDR2 FQNNGV. The CDR3 totals 17 residues. The CDR3 protein is CASSLSLAGPNTGELFF. In nucleotides, the CDR3 is TGTGCCAGCAGCTTAAGTCTGGCGGGACCAAACACCGGGGAGCTGTTTTTT.

V usage is TRBV7-2 and J usage is TRBJ1-1; 7 positions agree with TRBD1. The CDR3 runs 17 residues. CDR1 is SGHTA and CDR2 is FQGNSA in the germline V gene. V trimming: 0 bases; J trimming: 0 bases; junction bases outside the gene matches: 7. CDR3 in amino acids: CASSLAAGGLLNTEAFF. Written as DNA, the CDR3 is TGTGCCAGCAGCTTAGCAGCAGGGGGATTATTGAACACTGAAGCTTTCTTT.

This chain connects TRBV27 to TRBJ1-4; D not certain. Germline CDR1 MNHEY, CDR2 SMNVEV (reference sequence). Trimming removed 0 bases at V and 7 bases at J, with 6 bases between. The CDR3 length is 13 residues. The CDR3 loop reads CASSLSRAEKLFF. CDR3 nucleotide sequence: TGTGCCAGCAGTTTATCGAGGGCTGAAAAACTGTTTTTT.

The chain combines TRBV5-8 with TRBJ2-7, with TRBD2 matching over 8 bases. The CDR3 runs 14 residues. Germline CDR1 SGHTS, CDR2 YDEGEE. The trim removed 0 bases at V and 4 bases at J, leaving 3 bases unmatched. The CDR3 is CASSLGSGTYEQYF. CDR3 coding DNA: TGTGCCAGCAGCTTGGGTAGCGGGACTTACGAGCAGTACTTC.

This chain joins TRBV7-7 and TRBJ2-7; 8 nucleotides line up with TRBD1. Trimming cost V 1 base and J 1 base; bases outside gene matches: 3. CDR1 and CDR2 (germline): SSHAT, FNYEAQ (reference sequence). The CDR3 runs 15 residues. The CDR3, as DNA: TGTGCCAGCAGCTTAGAAGGGACAGGATCCTACGAGCAGTACTTC. It specifies CASSLEGTGSYEQYF.

V and J are TRBV30 and TRBJ1-2; 10 nucleotides match TRBD1. V trimming: 5 bases; J trimming: 2 bases; junction bases outside the gene matches: 5. The CDR3 extends over 14 amino acids. The V gene's germline CDR1 is GTSNPN and CDR2 SVGIG (reference sequence). As DNA, the CDR3 is TGTGCCTGGGAACCGGGACAGGGGAACTATGGCTACACCTTC. Translating gives CAWEPGQGNYGYTF.

The chain uses TRBV9 and TRBJ2-2; TRBD2 matches at 8 bases. CDR1 is SGDLS, CDR2 YYNGEE, per germline. Trimming at V came to 5 bases and at J to 0 bases, leaving 9 bases not matched to a gene. The CDR3 has 17 amino acids. The CDR3 sequence: CASSGRREAPNTGELFF. The CDR3 coding sequence is TGTGCCAGCAGTGGTCGGCGGGAGGCACCGAACACCGGGGAGCTGTTTTTT.

V gene TRBV5-5 combines with J gene TRBJ1-5, with D possibly being TRBD1 (5 bases). V was cut by 0 bases and J by 0 bases, with 7 bases left in between. The germline CDR1 and CDR2 sequences are SGHKS and YYEKEE (reference sequence). The length of the CDR3 is 15 residues. CDR3 nucleotides: TGTGCCAGCAGCTTGGGGGGGGGTAGCAATCAGCCCCAGCATTTT. It codes for CASSLGGGSNQPQHF.

CDR3 residues: CASSISTDTQYF. The CDR3 DNA is TGTGCCAGCAGCATCTCTACAGATACGCAGTATTTT. This chain uses TRBV7-2 with TRBJ2-3; D not certain. The germline V gene encodes CDR1 SGHTA and CDR2 FQGNSA. This CDR3 comprises 12 residues. Trimming left V 5 bases short and J 3 bases short, with 6 bases between.

The V and J genes are TRBV7-9 and TRBJ1-3, with D perhaps matching TRBD1 (6 bases). Germline V gene sequence: CDR1 SEHNR, CDR2 FQNEAQ (reference sequence). CDR3 length equals 19 residues. Between the trimmed V and J ends, which lost 1 base and 0 bases, there was a span of 19 bases. The CDR3 protein is CASSLERTAYLSSGNTIYF. In nucleotides, the CDR3 is TGTGCCAGCAGCTTAGAACGGACAGCTTATTTGAGCTCTGGAAACACCATATATTTT.

This clone was detected once. The V gene is TRBV7-9, the J gene TRBJ2-1; TRBD2 aligns across 12 bases. Germline loops: CDR1 SEHNR, CDR2 FQNEAQ (reference sequence). V trimming: 5 bases; J trimming: 9 bases; junction bases outside the gene matches: 8. This CDR3 region has 15 residues. The CDR3 coding sequence is TGTGCCAGCAGCCCACTAGCGGGAGGAGGTTCTGAGCAGTTCTTC. Protein product: CASSPLAGGGSEQFF.

This rearrangement joins TRBV28 to TRBJ2-3; a possible D gene is TRBD2 (6 bases). V shed 6 bases and J shed 2 bases, with 18 bases lying between them. This CDR3 comprises 16 residues. CDR1 MDHEN and CDR2 SYDVKM come from the germline V gene. CDR3 residues: CASSIAWDSLTDTQYF. CDR3 in DNA: TGTGCCAGCAGCATCGCTTGGGACTCTCTCACAGATACGCAGTATTTT.

The rearrangement links TRBV5-8 to TRBJ2-1; 10 bases line up with TRBD2. From germline, CDR1 is SGHTS and CDR2 YDEGEE. This CDR3 contains 19 residues. Trimming at V came to 3 bases and at J to 4 bases, leaving 16 bases not matched to a gene. The CDR3 reads CASSSPPPGLATLYNEQFF. CDR3 DNA sequence: TGTGCCAGCAGCTCACCCCCACCGGGACTAGCGACACTTTACAATGAGCAGTTCTTC.

This chain uses TRBV27 with TRBJ2-7; D perhaps matches TRBD2 (7 bases). V dropped 0 bases and J dropped 7 bases, with 10 bases sitting between them. Germline CDR1 and CDR2: MNHEY and SMNVEV (reference sequence). The CDR3 length is 13 residues. The CDR3 is CASSLSRGGEQYF. DNA for the CDR3: TGTGCCAGCAGTTTATCCAGGGGAGGGGAGCAGTACTTC.

The chain links TRBV19 to TRBJ1-1; D ambiguous. Germline V gives CDR1 LNHDA, CDR2 SQIVND (reference sequence). This CDR3 is 14 amino acids long. Trimming stripped 5 bases from V and 0 bases from J, with 10 bases between. This chain's CDR3 is CASSPSALNTEAFF. DNA of the CDR3: TGTGCCAGTAGTCCTAGCGCGCTGAACACTGAAGCTTTCTTT.

This CDR3 is CASSRPGENTGELFF. The DNA for the CDR3 is TGTGCCAGCAGTCGCCCCGGGGAAAACACCGGGGAGCTGTTTTTT. V gene TRBV5-4 combines with J gene TRBJ2-2, with a tentative D call TRBD2 (5 bases). V lost 5 bases and J 2 bases, leaving 13 bases between the germline ends. The CDR3 sequence is 15 residues long. Germline loops: CDR1 SGHNT, CDR2 YYREEE (reference sequence).

The genes are TRBV6-6 and TRBJ2-7; weak D call: TRBD1 (5 bases). This CDR3 comprises 14 residues. Per germline, CDR1 MNHNY and CDR2 SVGAGI (reference sequence). The germline V and J ends were trimmed by 8 bases and 5 bases, with 19 bases remaining between them. The chain's CDR3 is CASGNRSLPHEQYF. CDR3 in DNA: TGTGCCAGCGGTAACAGGAGCCTTCCCCACGAGCAGTACTTC.

This chain connects TRBV14 to TRBJ2-1, with 10 bases identical to TRBD1. This CDR3 spans 16 amino acids. The junction had 6 bases not matched to a gene; V was cut back by 1 base and J by 6 bases. Germline V gene sequence: CDR1 SGHDN, CDR2 FVKESK. The chain's CDR3 is CASSQGGTGVGNEQFF. The CDR3 nucleotides are TGTGCCAGCAGCCAAGGGGGGACAGGGGTGGGCAATGAGCAGTTCTTC.

The rearrangement uses TRBV4-1 and TRBJ1-1, with TRBD1 matching 7 bases. This CDR3 region has 14 residues. V gave up 2 bases and J gave up 2 bases; unmatched junction bases: 2. Germline loops: CDR1 MGHRA, CDR2 YSYEKL. CDR3 in DNA: TGCGCCAGCAGCCAACAGGGGGGAAACACTGAAGCTTTCTTT. Its protein is CASSQQGGNTEAFF.

The rearrangement joins TRBV2 to TRBJ2-7; possibly TRBD1 for D (6 bases). This CDR3 region has 16 residues. V was clipped by 1 base and J by 0 bases, with 13 bases between them. The V gene's germline CDR1 is SNHLY and CDR2 FYNNEI. CDR3 DNA sequence: TGTGCCAGCAGTGAAGGGACAGTGACCTACTCCTACGAGCAGTACTTC. This gives the protein CASSEGTVTYSYEQYF.

In DNA, the CDR3 is TGTGCCTGGAGTAACAGGTTGGAGAAAACCGGGGAGCTGTTTTTT. Amino acids: CAWSNRLEKTGELFF. The rearrangement uses TRBV30 and TRBJ2-2; D might be TRBD1 (5 bases). Germline lookup yields CDR1 GTSNPN and CDR2 SVGIG (reference sequence). CDR3 length equals 15 residues. Trimming stripped 2 bases from V and 5 bases from J, with 15 bases between.

In this sample, this clone turned up once. V is TRBV19 and J is TRBJ1-2, with D maybe TRBD1 (5 bases). Looked up from germline, CDR1 is LNHDA and CDR2 is SQIVND (reference sequence). The CDR3 length is 15 residues. The V gene lost 3 bases and the J gene lost 4 bases, with 15 bases spanning the gap. DNA for the CDR3: TGTGCCAGTAGTATGTTTGAAGACAGAGCCTATGGCTACACCTTC. Its protein product is CASSMFEDRAYGYTF.

V usage is TRBV27 and J usage is TRBJ2-7; 12 bases are a match to TRBD2. The CDR3 spans 19 residues. Germline V gene lookup returns CDR1 MNHEY and CDR2 SMNVEV (reference sequence). J gave up 3 bases and V 4 bases, and 16 bases lay outside the gene matches. The CDR3 sequence is CASSSPGQGRTSGNYEQYF. The CDR3 DNA is TGTGCCAGCAGTTCTCCGGGACAGGGACGGACTAGCGGGAACTACGAGCAGTACTTC.

The J gene is TRBJ2-1, the V gene TRBV7-8, with D perhaps matching TRBD2 (6 bases). The CDR3 runs 16 residues. With 1 base removed from V and 4 bases from J, the gap between germline ends came to 14 bases. Germline lookup yields CDR1 SGHVS and CDR2 FQNEAQ. CDR3 residues: CASSLVGGSSYNEQFF. As DNA, the CDR3 is TGTGCCAGCAGCTTAGTCGGGGGTAGTAGTTACAATGAGCAGTTCTTC.

This clone was found once. The V and J genes are TRBV30 and TRBJ2-7; TRBD2 matches at 7 bases. V was clipped by 2 bases and J by 2 bases; unmatched bases: 3. CDR3 length: 13 residues. Germline CDR1 GTSNPN, CDR2 SVGIG (reference sequence). The CDR3 sequence: CAWSQGTTYEQYF. CDR3 sequence (DNA): TGTGCCTGGAGTCAAGGGACTACCTACGAGCAGTACTTC.

This chain connects TRBV30 to TRBJ1-5; 9 bases line up with TRBD1. Per the germline V gene, CDR1 is GTSNPN and CDR2 is SVGIG (reference sequence). Trimming removed 0 bases from V and 7 bases from J; junction bases left unmatched: 7. The CDR3 length is 15 residues. The CDR3 here is CAWSVGTGTRQPQHF. CDR3 DNA sequence: TGTGCCTGGAGTGTAGGGACAGGGACGAGACAGCCCCAGCATTTT.

The CDR3 protein is CASSSGHREPNYEQYF. The CDR3 DNA sequence: TGTGCCAGCAGCTCCGGACACAGGGAACCTAACTACGAGCAGTACTTC. The V call is TRBV7-9, the J call TRBJ2-7; D perhaps matches TRBD1 (6 bases). The V end lost 4 bases, the J end lost 3 bases, and 19 bases lay between the germline ends. The germline V gene encodes CDR1 SEHNR and CDR2 FQNEAQ (reference sequence). The CDR3 is 16 amino acids.